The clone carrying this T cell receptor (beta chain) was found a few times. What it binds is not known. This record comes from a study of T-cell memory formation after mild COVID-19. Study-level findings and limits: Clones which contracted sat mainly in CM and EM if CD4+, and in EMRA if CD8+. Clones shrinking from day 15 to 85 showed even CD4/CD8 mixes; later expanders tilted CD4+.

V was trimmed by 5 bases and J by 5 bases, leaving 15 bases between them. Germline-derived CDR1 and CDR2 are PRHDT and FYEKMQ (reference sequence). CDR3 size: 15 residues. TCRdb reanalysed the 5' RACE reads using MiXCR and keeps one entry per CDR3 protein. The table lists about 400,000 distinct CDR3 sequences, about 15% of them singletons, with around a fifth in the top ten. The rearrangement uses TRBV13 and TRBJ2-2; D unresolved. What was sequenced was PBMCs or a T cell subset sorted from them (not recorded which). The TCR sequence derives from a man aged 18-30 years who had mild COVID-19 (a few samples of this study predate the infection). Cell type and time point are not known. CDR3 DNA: TGTGCCAGCAGCGGAGACCTCGGCGGTACCGGGGAGCTGTTTTTT. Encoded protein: CASSGDLGGTGELFF. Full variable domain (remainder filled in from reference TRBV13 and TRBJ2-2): AAGVIQSPRHLIKEKRETATLKCYPIPRHDTVYWYQQGPGQDPQFLISFYEKMQSDKGSIPDRFSAQQFSDYHSELNMSSLELGDSALYFCASSGDLGGTGELFFGEGSRLTVL.